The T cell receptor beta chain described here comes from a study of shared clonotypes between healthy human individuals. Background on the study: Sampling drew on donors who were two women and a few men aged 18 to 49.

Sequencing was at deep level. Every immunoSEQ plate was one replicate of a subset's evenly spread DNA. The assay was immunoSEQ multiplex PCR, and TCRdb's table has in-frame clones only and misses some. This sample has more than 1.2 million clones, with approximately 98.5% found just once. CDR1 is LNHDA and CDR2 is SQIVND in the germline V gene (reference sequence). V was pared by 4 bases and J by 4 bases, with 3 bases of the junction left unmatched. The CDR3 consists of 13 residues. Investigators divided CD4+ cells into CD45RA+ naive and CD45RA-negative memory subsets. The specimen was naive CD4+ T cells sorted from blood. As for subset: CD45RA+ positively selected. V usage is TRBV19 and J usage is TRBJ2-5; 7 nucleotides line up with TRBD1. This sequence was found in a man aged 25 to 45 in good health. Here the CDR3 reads CASSTNRGETQYF. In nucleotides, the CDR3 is TGTGCCAGTAGTACGAACAGGGGAGAGACCCAGTACTTC.